What follows describes a single T cell receptor beta chain. Antigen unknown. These data originate in a study of T cell responses to AZD1222 COVID-19 vaccine. Points from the study as a whole: Among AZD1222 vaccinees, only 5 to 7 were seropositive at baseline. White British people made up most donors, females outnumbered males, and clonal diversity was possibly underestimated. Nearly half of spike-specific TCRs reportedly target variant regions that are unmutated in the B.1.351 and B.1.1.7 variants.

Clones were read by immunoSEQ multiplex PCR, and TCRdb kept only the in-frame ones, dropping some. The sample lists approximately 110,000 clones, about nine tenths occurring once. This CDR3 comprises 16 residues. V lost 5 bases to trimming and J lost 0 bases, with 14 bases between them. Germline-derived CDR1 and CDR2 are PRHDT and FYEKMQ (reference sequence). The sequencing here drew on peripheral blood, taken on day 0 of AZD1222 vaccination. The V call is TRBV13, the J call TRBJ2-4; unclear D gene. The receptor was derived from an adult in good health. CDR3 nucleotides: TGTGCCAGCAGCCTAATGGGTCCGGGAGCCAAAAACATTCAGTACTTC. Translating gives CASSLMGPGAKNIQYF.